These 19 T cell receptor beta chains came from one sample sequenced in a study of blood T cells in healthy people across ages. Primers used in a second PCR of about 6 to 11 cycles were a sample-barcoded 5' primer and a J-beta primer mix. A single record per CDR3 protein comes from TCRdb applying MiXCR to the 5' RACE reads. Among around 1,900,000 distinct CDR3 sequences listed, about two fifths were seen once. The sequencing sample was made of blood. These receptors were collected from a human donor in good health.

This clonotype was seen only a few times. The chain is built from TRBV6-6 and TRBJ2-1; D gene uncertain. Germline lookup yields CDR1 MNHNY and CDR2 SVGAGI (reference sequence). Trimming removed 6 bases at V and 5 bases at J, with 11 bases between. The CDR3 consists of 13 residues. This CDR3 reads CASRYSGNNEQFF. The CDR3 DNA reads TGTGCCAGCAGGTATTCGGGTAACAATGAGCAGTTCTTC.

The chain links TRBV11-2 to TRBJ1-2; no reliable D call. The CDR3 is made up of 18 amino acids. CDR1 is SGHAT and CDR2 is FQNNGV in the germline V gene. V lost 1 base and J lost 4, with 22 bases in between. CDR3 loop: CASSLGDWSAPEIYGYTF. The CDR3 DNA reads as TGTGCCAGCAGCTTAGGAGATTGGTCGGCACCCGAGATCTATGGCTACACCTTC.

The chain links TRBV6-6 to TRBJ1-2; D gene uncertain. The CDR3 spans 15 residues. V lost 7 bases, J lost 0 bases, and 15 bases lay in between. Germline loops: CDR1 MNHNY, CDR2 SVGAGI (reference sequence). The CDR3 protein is CASIRGTWTNYGYTF. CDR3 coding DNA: TGTGCCAGCATTCGGGGTACATGGACTAACTATGGCTACACCTTC.

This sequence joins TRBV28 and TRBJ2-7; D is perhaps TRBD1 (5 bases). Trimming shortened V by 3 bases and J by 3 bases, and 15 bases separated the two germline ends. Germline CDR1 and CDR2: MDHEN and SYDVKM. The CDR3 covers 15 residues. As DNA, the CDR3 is TGTGCCAGCAGTTTGGTAGGGGCCGCCTTCTACGAGCAGTACTTC. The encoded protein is CASSLVGAAFYEQYF.

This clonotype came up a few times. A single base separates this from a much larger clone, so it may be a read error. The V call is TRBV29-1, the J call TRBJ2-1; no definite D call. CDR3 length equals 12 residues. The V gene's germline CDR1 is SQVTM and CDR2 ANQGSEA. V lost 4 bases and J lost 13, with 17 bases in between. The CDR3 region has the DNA TGCAGCGTTGGTGGGCAACAAGAGACCCAGTTCTTC. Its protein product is CSVGGQQETQFF.

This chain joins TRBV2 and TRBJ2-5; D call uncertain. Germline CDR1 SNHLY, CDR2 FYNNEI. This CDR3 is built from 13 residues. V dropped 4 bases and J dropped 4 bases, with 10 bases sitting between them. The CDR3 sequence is CASSGYMRETQYF. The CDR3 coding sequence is TGTGCCAGCAGTGGTTACATGCGAGAGACCCAGTACTTC.

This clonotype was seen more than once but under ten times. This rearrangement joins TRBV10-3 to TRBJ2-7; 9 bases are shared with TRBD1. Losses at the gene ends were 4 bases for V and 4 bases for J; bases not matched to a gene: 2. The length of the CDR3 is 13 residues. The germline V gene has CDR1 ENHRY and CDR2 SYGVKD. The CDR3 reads CAISVGQGYEQYF. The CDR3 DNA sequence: TGTGCCATCAGTGTGGGACAGGGATACGAGCAGTACTTC.

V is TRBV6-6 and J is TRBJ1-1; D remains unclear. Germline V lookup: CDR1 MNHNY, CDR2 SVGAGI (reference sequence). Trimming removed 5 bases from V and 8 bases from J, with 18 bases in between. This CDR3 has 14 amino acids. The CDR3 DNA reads TGTGCCAGCAGTCAACCGGGAACGAGCGTAGAAGCTTTCTTT. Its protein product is CASSQPGTSVEAFF.

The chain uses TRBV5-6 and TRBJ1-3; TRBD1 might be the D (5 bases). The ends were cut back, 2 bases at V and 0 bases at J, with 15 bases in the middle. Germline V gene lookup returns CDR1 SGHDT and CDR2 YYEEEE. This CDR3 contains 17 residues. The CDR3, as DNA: TGTGCCAGCAGCTTACCCGGGGACTGGAGCTCTGGAAACACCATATATTTT. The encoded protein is CASSLPGDWSSGNTIYF.

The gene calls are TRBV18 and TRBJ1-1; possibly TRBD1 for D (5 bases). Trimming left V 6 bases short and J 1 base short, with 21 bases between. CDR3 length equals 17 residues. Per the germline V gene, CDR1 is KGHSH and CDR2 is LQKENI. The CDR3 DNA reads TGTGCCAGCTCTCGACACCAATTTTCCGGGACGAACACTGAAGCTTTCTTT. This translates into CASSRHQFSGTNTEAFF.

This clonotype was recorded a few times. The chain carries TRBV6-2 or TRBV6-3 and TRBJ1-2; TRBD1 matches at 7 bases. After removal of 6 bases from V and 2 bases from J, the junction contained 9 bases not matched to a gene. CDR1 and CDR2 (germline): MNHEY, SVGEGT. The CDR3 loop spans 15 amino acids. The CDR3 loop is CASSPFGTANYGYTF. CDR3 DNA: TGTGCCAGCAGCCCCTTCGGGACAGCGAACTATGGCTACACCTTC.

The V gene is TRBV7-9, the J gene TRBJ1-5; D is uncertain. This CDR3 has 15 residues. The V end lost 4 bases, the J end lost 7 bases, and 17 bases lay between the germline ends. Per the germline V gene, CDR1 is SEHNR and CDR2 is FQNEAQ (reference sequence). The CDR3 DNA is TGTGCCAGCAGCTCCACTTTGGACGCAGGCCAGCCCCAGCATTTT. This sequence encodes CASSSTLDAGQPQHF.

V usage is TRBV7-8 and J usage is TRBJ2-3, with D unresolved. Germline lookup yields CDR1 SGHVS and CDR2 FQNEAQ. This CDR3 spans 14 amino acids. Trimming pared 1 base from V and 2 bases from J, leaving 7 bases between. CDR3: CASSLVVLTDTQYF. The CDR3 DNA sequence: TGTGCCAGCAGCTTAGTGGTGCTCACAGATACGCAGTATTTT.

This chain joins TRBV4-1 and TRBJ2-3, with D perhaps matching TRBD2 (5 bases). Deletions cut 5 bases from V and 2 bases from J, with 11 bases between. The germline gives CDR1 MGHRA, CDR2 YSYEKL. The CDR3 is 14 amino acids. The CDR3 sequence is CASSGGLVTDTQYF. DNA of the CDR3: TGCGCCAGCAGCGGAGGCCTAGTCACAGATACGCAGTATTTT.

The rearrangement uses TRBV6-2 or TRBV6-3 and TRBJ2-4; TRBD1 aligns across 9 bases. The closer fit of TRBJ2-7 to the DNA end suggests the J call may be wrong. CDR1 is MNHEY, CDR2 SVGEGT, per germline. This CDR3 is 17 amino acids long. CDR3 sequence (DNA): TGTGCCAGCAGGACGTCTTTTGCGGGACAGGGCCGATACGAGCAGTACTTC. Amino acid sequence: CASRTSFAGQGRYEQYF.

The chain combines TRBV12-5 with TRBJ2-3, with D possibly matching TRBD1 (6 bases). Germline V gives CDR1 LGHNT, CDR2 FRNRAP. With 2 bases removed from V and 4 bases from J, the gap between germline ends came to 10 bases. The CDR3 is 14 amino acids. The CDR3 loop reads CASGLPDRSDTQYF. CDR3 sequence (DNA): TGTGCTAGTGGTTTGCCCGACAGGTCAGATACGCAGTATTTT. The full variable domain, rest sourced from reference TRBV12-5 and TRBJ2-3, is DARVTQTPRHKVTEMGQEVTMRCQPILGHNTVFWYRQTMMQGLELLAYFRNRAPLDDSGMPKDRFSAEMPDATLATLKIQPSEPRDSAVYFCASGLPDRSDTQYFGPGTRLTVL.

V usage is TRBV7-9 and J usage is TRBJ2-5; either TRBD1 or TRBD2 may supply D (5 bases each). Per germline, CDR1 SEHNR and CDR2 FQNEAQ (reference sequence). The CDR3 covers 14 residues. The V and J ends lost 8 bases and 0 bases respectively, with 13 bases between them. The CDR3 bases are TGTGCCAGCCGGGACGGACTGTACCAAGAGACCCAGTACTTC. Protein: CASRDGLYQETQYF. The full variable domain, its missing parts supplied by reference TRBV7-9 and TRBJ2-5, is DTGVSQNPRHKITKRGQNVTFRCDPISEHNRLYWYRQTLGQGPEFLTYFQNEAQLEKSRLLSDRFSAERPKGSFSTLEIQRTEQGDSAMYLCASRDGLYQETQYFGPGTRLLVL.

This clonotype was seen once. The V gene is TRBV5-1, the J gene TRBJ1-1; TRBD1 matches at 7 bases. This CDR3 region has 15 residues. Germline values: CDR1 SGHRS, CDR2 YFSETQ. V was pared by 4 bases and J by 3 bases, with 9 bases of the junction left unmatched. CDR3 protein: CASSQTGEGYTEAFF. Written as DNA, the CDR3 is TGCGCCAGCAGCCAAACAGGGGAGGGTTACACTGAAGCTTTCTTT.

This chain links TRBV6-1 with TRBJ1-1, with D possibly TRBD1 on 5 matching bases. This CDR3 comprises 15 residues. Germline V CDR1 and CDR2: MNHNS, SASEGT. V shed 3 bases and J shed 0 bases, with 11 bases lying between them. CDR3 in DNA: TGTGCCAGCAGTGATCAAGGGGACCTGAACACTGAAGCTTTCTTT. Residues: CASSDQGDLNTEAFF.